This T cell receptor (beta chain) is from a study of T cell responses to AZD1222 COVID-19 vaccine. Sequencing used immunoSEQ multiplex PCR; TCRdb keeps in-frame clones, though not all of them. Here the sample spans 150,000 or so clones, around 89% being singletons. V lost 4 bases to trimming and J lost 7 bases, with 9 bases between them. The CDR3 extends over 12 amino acids. Per germline, CDR1 SGHKS and CDR2 YYEKEE (reference sequence). The sample here was peripheral blood, taken on day 0 of AZD1222 vaccination. The chain uses TRBV5-5 and TRBJ1-3; tentative D call: TRBD1 (5 bases). The clonotype originates from an adult in good health. In nucleotides, the CDR3 is TGTGCCAGCAGCGGCTGGGGGAACACCATATATTTT. Its translation is CASSGWGNTIYF.